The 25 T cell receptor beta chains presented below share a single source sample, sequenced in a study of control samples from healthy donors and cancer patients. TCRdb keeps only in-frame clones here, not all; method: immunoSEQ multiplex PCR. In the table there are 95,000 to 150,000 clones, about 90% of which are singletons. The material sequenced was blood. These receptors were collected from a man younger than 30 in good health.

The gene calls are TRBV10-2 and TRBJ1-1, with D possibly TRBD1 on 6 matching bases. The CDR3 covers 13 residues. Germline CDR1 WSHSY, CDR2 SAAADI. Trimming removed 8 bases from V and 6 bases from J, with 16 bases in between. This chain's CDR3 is CASAAGTSPEAFF. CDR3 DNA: TGCGCCAGCGCAGCCGGGACAAGCCCTGAAGCTTTCTTT.

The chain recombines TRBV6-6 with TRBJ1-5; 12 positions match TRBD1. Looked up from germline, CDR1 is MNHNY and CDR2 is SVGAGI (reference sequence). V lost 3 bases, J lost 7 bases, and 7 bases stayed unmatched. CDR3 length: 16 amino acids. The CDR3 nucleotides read TGTGCCAGCAGTTATAGCCGGGACAGGGGGCTCCAGCCCCAGCATTTT. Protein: CASSYSRDRGLQPQHF.

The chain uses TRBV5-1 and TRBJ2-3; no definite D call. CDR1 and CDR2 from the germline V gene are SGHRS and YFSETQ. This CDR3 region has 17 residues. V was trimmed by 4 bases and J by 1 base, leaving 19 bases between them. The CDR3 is CASSPAPLSLGTDTQYF. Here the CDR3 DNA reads TGCGCCAGCAGCCCAGCGCCCCTGTCCCTAGGCACAGATACGCAGTATTTT.

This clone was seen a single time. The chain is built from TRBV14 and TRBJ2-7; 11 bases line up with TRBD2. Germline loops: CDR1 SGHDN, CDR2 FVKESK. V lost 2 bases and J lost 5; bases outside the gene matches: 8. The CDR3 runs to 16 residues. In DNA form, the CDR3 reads TGTGCCAGCAGCCAACACCGACTAGCGGGATTAAACGAGCAGTACTTC. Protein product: CASSQHRLAGLNEQYF.

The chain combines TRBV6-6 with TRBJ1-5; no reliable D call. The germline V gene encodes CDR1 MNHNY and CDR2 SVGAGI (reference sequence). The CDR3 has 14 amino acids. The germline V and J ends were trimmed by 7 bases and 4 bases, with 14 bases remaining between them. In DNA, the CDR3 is TGTGCCAGCATTGAGGTGCAGAGTAATCAGCCCCAGCATTTT. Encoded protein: CASIEVQSNQPQHF.

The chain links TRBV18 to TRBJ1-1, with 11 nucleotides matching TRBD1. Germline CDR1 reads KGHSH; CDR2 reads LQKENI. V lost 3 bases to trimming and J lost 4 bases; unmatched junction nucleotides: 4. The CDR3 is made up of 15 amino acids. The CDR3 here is CASSPGQGVGTEAFF. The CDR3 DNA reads TGTGCCAGCTCACCGGGACAGGGGGTGGGCACTGAAGCTTTCTTT.

DNA of the CDR3: TGTGCCAGCAGCTTATCCCAGGGTGGCCTCTACGAGCAGTACTTC. Amino acids: CASSLSQGGLYEQYF. This rearrangement joins TRBV7-3 to TRBJ2-7, with a weak D call TRBD1 (5 bases). V lost 2 bases to trimming and J lost 3 bases, with 14 bases between them. The germline V gene encodes CDR1 SGHTA and CDR2 FQGTGA. This CDR3 spans 15 amino acids.

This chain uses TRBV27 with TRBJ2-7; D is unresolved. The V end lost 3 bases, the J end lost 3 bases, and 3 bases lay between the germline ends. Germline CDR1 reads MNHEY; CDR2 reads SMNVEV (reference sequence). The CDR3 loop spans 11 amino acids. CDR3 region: CASSFNYEQYF. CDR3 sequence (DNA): TGTGCCAGCAGTTTTAACTACGAGCAGTACTTC.

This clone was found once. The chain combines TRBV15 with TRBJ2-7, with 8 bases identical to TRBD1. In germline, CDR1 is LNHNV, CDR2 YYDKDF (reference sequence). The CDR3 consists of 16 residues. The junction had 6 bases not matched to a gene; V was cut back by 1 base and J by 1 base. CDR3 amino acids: CATSRATGGISYEQYF. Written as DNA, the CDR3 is TGTGCCACCAGCAGAGCTACAGGGGGGATATCCTACGAGCAGTACTTC. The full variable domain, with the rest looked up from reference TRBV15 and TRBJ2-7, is DAMVIQNPRYQVTQFGKPVTLSCSQTLNHNVMYWYQQKSSQAPKLLFHYYDKDFNNEADTPDNFQSRRPNTSFCFLDIRSPGLGDTAMYLCATSRATGGISYEQYFGPGTRLTVT.

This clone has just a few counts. The CDR3 region has the DNA TGTGCCAGCAGAACAGGGGGCTCCAATGAAAAACTGTTTTTT. Amino acid sequence: CASRTGGSNEKLFF. The V and J genes are TRBV6-5 and TRBJ1-4; TRBD1 aligns across 9 bases. V lost 6 bases, J lost 5 bases, and 4 bases stayed unmatched. Germline-derived CDR1 and CDR2 are MNHEY and SVGAGI. This CDR3 is 14 amino acids long.

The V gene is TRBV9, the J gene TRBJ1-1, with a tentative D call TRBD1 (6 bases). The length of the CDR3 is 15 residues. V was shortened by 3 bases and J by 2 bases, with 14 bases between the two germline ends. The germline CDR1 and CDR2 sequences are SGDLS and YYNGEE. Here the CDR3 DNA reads TGTGCCAGCAGCGACTTCGGAGGGGGAAACACTGAAGCTTTCTTT. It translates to CASSDFGGGNTEAFF.

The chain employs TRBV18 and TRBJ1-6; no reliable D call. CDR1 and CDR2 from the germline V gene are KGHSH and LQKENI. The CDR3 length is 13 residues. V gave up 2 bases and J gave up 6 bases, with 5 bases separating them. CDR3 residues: CASSPNSNSPLHF. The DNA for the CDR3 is TGTGCCAGCTCACCAAATTCTAATTCACCCCTCCACTTT.

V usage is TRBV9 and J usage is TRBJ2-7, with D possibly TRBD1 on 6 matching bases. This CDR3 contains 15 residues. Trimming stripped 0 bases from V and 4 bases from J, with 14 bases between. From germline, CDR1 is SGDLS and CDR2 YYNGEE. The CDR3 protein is CASSVGDTSSYEQYF. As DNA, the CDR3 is TGTGCCAGCAGCGTAGGGGACACTTCAAGTTACGAGCAGTACTTC.

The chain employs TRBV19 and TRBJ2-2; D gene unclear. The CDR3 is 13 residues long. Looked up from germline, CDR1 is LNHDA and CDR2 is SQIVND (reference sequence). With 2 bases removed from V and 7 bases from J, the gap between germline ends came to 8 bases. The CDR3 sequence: CASSIPVYGELFF. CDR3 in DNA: TGTGCCAGTAGTATACCCGTTTACGGGGAGCTGTTTTTT. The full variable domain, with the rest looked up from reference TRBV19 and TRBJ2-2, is DGGITQSPKYLFRKEGQNVTLSCEQNLNHDAMYWYRQDPGQGLRLIYYSQIVNDFQKGDIAEGYSVSREKKESFPLTVTSAQKNPTAFYLCASSIPVYGELFFGEGSRLTVL.

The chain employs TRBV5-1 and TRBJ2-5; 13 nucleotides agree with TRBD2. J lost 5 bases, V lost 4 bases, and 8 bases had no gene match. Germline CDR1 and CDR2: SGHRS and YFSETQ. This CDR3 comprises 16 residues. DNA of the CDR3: TGCGCCAGCAGCAAGGGACTAGCGGGATCGACGGAGACCCAGTACTTC. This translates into CASSKGLAGSTETQYF.

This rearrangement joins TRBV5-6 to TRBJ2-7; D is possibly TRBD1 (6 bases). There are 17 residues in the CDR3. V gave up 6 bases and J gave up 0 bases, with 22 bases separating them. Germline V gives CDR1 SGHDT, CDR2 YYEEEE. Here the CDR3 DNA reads TGTGCCAGCACCCTTCCGGTGACCGGGACAAGCTCCTACGAGCAGTACTTC. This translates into CASTLPVTGTSSYEQYF. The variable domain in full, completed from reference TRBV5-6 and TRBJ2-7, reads DAGVTQSPTHLIKTRGQQVTLRCSPKSGHDTVSWYQQALGQGPQFIFQYYEEEERQRGNFPDRFSGHQFPNYSSELNVNALLLGDSALYLCASTLPVTGTSSYEQYFGPGTRLTVT.

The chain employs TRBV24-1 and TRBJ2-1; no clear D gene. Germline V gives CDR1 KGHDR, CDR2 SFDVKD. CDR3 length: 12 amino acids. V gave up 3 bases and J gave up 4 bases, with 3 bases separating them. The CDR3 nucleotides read TGTGCCACCAGTGATCCGTACAATGAGCAGTTCTTC. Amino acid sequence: CATSDPYNEQFF.

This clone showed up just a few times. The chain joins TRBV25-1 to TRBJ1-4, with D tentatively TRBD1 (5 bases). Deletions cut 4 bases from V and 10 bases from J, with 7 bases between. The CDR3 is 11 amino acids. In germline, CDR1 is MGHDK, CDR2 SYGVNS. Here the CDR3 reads CASSVQGKLFF. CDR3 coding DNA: TGTGCCAGCAGTGTGCAGGGAAAACTGTTTTTT. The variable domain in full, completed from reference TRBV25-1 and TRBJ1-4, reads EADIYQTPRYLVIGTGKKITLECSQTMGHDKMYWYQQDPGMELHLIHYSYGVNSTEKGDLSSESTVSRIRTEHFPLTLESARPSHTSQYLCASSVQGKLFFGSGTQLSVL.

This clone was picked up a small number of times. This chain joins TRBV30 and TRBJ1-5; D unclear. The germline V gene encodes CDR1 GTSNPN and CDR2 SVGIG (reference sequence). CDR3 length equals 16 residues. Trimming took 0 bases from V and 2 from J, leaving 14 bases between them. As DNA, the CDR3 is TGTGCCTGGAGTGTACCTGGAGCTAGCGGCAATCAGCCCCAGCATTTT. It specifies CAWSVPGASGNQPQHF.

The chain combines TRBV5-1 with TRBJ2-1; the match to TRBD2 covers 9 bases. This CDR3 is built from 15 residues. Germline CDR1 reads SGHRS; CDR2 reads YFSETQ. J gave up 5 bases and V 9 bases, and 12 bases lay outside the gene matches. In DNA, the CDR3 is TGCGCCACCCAAGGGGTAGCGGGAGCTCACAATGAGCAGTTCTTC. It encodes CATQGVAGAHNEQFF.

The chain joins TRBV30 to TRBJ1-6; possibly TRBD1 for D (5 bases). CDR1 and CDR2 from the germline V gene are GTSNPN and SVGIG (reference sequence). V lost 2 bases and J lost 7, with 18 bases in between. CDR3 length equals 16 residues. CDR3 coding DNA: TGTGCCTGGAGTTCGGTAGGAGATAGGGGAAATTCACCCCTCCACTTT. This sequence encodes CAWSSVGDRGNSPLHF. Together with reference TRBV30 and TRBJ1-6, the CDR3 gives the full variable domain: SQTIHQWPATLVQPVGSPLSLECTVEGTSNPNLYWYRQAAGRGLQLLFYSVGIGQISSEVPQNLSASRPQDRQFILSSKKLLLSDSGFYLCAWSSVGDRGNSPLHFGNGTRLTVT.

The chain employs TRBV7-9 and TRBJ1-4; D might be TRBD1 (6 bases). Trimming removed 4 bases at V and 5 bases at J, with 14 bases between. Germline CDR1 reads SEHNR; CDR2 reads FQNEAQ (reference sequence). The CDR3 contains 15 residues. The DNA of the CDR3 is TGTGCCAGCAGCTCATACCGGGACACCAATGAAAAACTGTTTTTT. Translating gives CASSSYRDTNEKLFF.

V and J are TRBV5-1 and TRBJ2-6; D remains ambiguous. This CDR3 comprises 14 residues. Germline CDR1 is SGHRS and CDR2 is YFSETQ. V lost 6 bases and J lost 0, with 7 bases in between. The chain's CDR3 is CASIPGSGANVLTF. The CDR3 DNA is TGCGCCAGCATCCCGGGCTCTGGGGCCAACGTCCTGACTTTC.

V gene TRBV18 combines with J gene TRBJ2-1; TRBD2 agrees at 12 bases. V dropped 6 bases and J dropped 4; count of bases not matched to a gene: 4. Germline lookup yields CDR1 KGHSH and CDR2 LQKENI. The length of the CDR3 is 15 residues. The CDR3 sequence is CASSLGTSGYNEQFF. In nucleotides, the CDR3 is TGTGCCAGCTCGCTCGGGACTAGCGGGTACAATGAGCAGTTCTTC.

This CDR3 reads CASSEAVNTEAFF. The CDR3 bases are TGCGCCAGCAGCGAGGCCGTGAACACTGAAGCTTTCTTT. This chain links TRBV5-1 with TRBJ1-1; D unclear. CDR3 length equals 13 residues. Germline CDR1 is SGHRS and CDR2 is YFSETQ. Trimming took off 4 bases at V and 0 bases at J, with 7 bases between the two ends.